This is a list of T cell receptor beta chains from one sample in a study of regulatory T cells in long-lasting Graves disease. MiXCR was run by TCRdb on the multiplex PCR reads, yielding one entry per CDR3 protein. This repertoire shows 350,000 to 400,000 distinct CDR3 sequences, 15% to 20% found once; its top ten account for 20%. This sample was also put to use in a study of T cells in Graves' hyperthyroidism and ophthalmopathy.

The sequenced sample was peripheral blood mononuclear cells (PBMCs), obtained at new diagnosis, from a patient treated with antithyroid drugs. Receptors were obtained from a woman under 30 with Graves disease. The CDR3 runs from the conserved cysteine through the conserved F or W.

V: TRBV11-2; CDR3: CASSFWTGRVGAFF
V: TRBV5-1; CDR3: CASSLGESSYNSPLHF
V: TRBV24-1; CDR3: CATSDPRKGVEQYF
V: TRBV3-1; CDR3: CASSQGTVEKLFF
V: TRBV2; CDR3: CASRQGHSGNTIYF
V: TRBV11-2; CDR3: CASSRDRGAGYEQYF
V: TRBV10-3; CDR3: CAIRETGLAGTQDEQFF
V: TRBV29-1; CDR3: CSVVTRNEKLFF
V: TRBV5-1; CDR3: CASSAWASGVTDTQYF
V: TRBV6-1; CDR3: CASRAQNYNEQFF
V: TRBV29-1; CDR3: CSAAGGYNEQFF
V: TRBV4-1; CDR3: CASSLLTSSSYNEQFF
V: TRBV6-2/TRBV6-3; CDR3: CASSYKTGGRDEAFF
V: TRBV29-1; CDR3: CSVTSSSYEQYF
V: TRBV7-2; CDR3: CASSILAGGGTDTQYF
V: TRBV5-1; CDR3: CASGLAGVNEQFF
V: TRBV27; CDR3: CASSLSAGGDGYTF
V: TRBV11-2; CDR3: CASSLDEAQPQHF
V: TRBV20-1; CDR3: CSARDGGSSYNSPLHF
V: TRBV11-2; CDR3: CASLGLRELAGVERYF
V: TRBV14; CDR3: CASSQVGGGNTEAFF
V: TRBV19; CDR3: CASISPNTEAFF
V: TRBV6-1; CDR3: CASSEGRGTTDYEQYF
V: TRBV12-3/TRBV12-4; CDR3: CASTRQHNQETQYF
V: TRBV18; CDR3: CASSPLSYDTQYF
V: TRBV19; CDR3: CASSPRLAGYSGANVLTF
V: TRBV15; CDR3: CATSVGRDSGANVLTF
V: TRBV2; CDR3: CASRRDRRDDTQYF
V: TRBV28; CDR3: CASRDVSTDTQYF
V: TRBV12-3/TRBV12-4; CDR3: CASSFAGTLSPQHF
V: TRBV11-2; CDR3: CASSPGARPETQYF
V: TRBV19; CDR3: CASSRRGTSGEIWTGELFF
V: TRBV6-1; CDR3: CASTETGTKIEAFF
V: TRBV7-8; CDR3: CASSSREGLERGYTF
V: TRBV6-2/TRBV6-3; CDR3: CASSPRGGYEQFF
V: TRBV3-1; CDR3: CASSRGSGGNIQYF
V: TRBV5-1; CDR3: CASTTGEPGANVLTF
V: TRBV3-1; CDR3: CASSQRSGGAEDEQYF
V: TRBV6-1; CDR3: CASRSVGGDSYEQYF
V: TRBV2; CDR3: CASRPGEGNEQFF
V: TRBV5-1; CDR3: CASSSQTVSNQPQHF
V: TRBV27; CDR3: CASSRPRLAGDNNEQFF
V: TRBV5-4; CDR3: CASSLGLADNTGELFF
V: TRBV9; CDR3: CASSGRGGGYEQFF
V: TRBV6-4; CDR3: CASSPDGGGYEQYF
V: TRBV12-3/TRBV12-4; CDR3: CASSSTGRSYGYTF
V: TRBV11-2; CDR3: CASSLDLPGASYEQYF
V: TRBV2; CDR3: CASSVRRETQYF
V: TRBV30; CDR3: CACSGEGGSYEQYF
V: TRBV3-1; CDR3: CASSQEWGVTQHF
V: TRBV20-1; CDR3: CSARDARSQETQYF
V: TRBV6-1; CDR3: CARQTGQGQETQYF
V: TRBV12-3/TRBV12-4; CDR3: CASRAPQGRPAEAFF
V: TRBV19; CDR3: CASTNRDRSYNEQFF
V: TRBV4-2; CDR3: CASSQTDRGESYEQYF
V: TRBV19; CDR3: CASRAPGTGDAIQYF
V: TRBV4-2; CDR3: CASSQGPGTGEYEQYF